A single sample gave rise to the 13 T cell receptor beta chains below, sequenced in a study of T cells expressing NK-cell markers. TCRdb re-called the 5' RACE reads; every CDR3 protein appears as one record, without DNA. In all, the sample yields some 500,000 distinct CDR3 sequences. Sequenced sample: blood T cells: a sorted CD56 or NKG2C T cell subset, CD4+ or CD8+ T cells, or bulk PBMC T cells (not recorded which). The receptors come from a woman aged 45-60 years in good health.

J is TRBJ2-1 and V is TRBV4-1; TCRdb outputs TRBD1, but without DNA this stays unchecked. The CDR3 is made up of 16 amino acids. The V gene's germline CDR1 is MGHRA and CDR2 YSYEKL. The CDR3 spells CASSRDRVPTYNEQFF.

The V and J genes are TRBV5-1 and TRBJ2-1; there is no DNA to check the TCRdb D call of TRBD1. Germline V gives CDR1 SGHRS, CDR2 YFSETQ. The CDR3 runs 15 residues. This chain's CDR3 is CASSVRAGGYNEQFF.

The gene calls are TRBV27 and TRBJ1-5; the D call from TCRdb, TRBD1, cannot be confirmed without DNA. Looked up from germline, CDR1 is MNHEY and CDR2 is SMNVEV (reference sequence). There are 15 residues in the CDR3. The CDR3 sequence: CASSTRGLGDQPQHF.

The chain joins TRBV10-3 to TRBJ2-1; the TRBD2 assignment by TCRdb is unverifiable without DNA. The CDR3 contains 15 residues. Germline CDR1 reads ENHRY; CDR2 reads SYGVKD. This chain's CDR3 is CAIRELAGGTYEQFF.

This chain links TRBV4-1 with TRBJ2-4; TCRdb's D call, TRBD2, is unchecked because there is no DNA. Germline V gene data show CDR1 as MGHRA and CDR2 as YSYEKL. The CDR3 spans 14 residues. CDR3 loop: CASSQELAANIQYF.

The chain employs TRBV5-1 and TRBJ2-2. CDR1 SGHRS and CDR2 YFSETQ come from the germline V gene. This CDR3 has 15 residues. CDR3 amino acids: CASSLRTSLTGELFF.

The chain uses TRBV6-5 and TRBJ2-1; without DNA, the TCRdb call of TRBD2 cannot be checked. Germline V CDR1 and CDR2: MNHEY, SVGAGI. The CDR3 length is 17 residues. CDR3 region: CASSATATQSSYNEQFF.

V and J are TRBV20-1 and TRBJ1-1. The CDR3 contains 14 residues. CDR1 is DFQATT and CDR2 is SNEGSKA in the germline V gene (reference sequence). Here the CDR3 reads CSARDRRRNTEAFF.

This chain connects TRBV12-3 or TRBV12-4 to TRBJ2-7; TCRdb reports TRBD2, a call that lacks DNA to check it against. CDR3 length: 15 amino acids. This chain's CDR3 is CASSLEAVEGYEQYF.

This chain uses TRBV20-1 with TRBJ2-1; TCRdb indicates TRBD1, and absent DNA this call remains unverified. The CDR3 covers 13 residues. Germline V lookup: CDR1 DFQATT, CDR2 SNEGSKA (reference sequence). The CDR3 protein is CSASGIRGDEQFF.

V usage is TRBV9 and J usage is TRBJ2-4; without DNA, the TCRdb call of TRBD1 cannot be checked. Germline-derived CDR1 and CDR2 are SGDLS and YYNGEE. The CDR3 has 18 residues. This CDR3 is CASSVSSWEPGRGSIQYF.

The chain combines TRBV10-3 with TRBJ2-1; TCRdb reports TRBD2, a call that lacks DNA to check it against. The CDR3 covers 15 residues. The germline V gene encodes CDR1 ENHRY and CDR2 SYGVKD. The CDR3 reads CAIRGGGQATDEQFF.

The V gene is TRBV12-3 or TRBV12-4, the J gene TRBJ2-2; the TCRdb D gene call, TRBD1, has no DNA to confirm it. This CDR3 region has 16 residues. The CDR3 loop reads CASSFMTGVNTGELFF.